These 3 T cell receptor beta chains share one sample of origin, sequenced in a study of Ad26.COV2.S vaccination and SARS-CoV-2 variants. The repertoire was sequenced with immunoSEQ multiplex PCR; TCRdb's copy has only in-frame clones and lacks some. This table has about 350,000 clones, about 85% appearing once. The treatment here: around 19 received Ad26.COV2.S at low or high dose, single or two shots; roughly five received placebo; per-sample allocation not given. Day 63 following the first vaccine or placebo injection was when the samples were taken. Here the sequenced sample was peripheral blood, taken in a trial of Ad26.COV2.S vaccine versus placebo. The receptors were sampled from a person between 18 and 59 years old who received the Ad26.COV2.S COVID-19 vaccine or a placebo.

This rearrangement joins TRBV7-9 to TRBJ1-5, with TRBD1 matching 7 bases. J gave up 8 bases and V 2 bases, and 9 bases lay outside the gene matches. The CDR3 runs to 15 residues. Germline values: CDR1 SEHNR, CDR2 FQNEAQ (reference sequence). The CDR3 DNA is TGTGCCAGCAGCTTATGGACAGGTTATGATGAGCCCCAGCATTTT. The encoded protein is CASSLWTGYDEPQHF. Looking up the rest from reference TRBV7-9 and TRBJ1-5 gives the full variable domain: DTGVSQNPRHKITKRGQNVTFRCDPISEHNRLYWYRQTLGQGPEFLTYFQNEAQLEKSRLLSDRFSAERPKGSFSTLEIQRTEQGDSAMYLCASSLWTGYDEPQHFGDGTRLSIL.

This clone has just one count. The V call is TRBV10-2, the J call TRBJ2-1, with TRBD2 identical over 10 bases. Per the germline V gene, CDR1 is WSHSY and CDR2 is SAAADI. CDR3 size: 13 residues. V trimming: 6 bases; J trimming: 13 bases; junction bases outside the gene matches: 9. For the CDR3, the DNA is TGCGCCAGCAGCCCGGGACTAGCGATTGGACAGTTCTTC. Protein: CASSPGLAIGQFF.

In DNA form, the CDR3 reads TGCGCCAGCAGCATGGAACTAGGCGGGGAGCTGTTTTTT. This codes for CASSMELGGELFF. V is TRBV5-1 and J is TRBJ2-2, with a weak D call TRBD2 (5 bases). The CDR3 is 13 residues long. Trimming stripped 4 bases from V and 7 bases from J, with 11 bases between. Germline CDR1 reads SGHRS; CDR2 reads YFSETQ.